This T cell receptor (beta chain) was sequenced for a study of PD-L1 blockade in urothelial cancer. At the level of the study: The number of prior chemotherapy regimens per patient was 0 to 3. After treatment start, blood was analyzed at 3 weeks (second dose) and at 6 weeks. The study, taken as a whole, reports: Blood TCR clonality below the median before treatment was a predictor of better survival.

Time point indicated: peripheral blood 6 weeks after treatment start. Comment on this clone: The antigen remains unidentified.

Measured with immunoSEQ multiplex PCR; TCRdb has only the in-frame clones, and not every one. This table holds more than 90,000 clones, more than 85% found once. Germline V lookup: CDR1 SQVTM, CDR2 ANQGSEA. The CDR3 loop spans 13 amino acids. J gave up 2 bases and V 7 bases, and 4 bases lay outside the gene matches. The sample was PBMCs, taken around atezolizumab (anti-PD-L1) treatment. The clonotype was recovered from a man aged 60 to 75 with urothelial cancer. The chain couples TRBV29-1 to TRBJ2-2, with TRBD1 matching 7 bases. CDR3 nucleotides: TGCAGCGGACGGGACAGTAACACCGGGGAGCTGTTTTTT. Translation gives CSGRDSNTGELFF.